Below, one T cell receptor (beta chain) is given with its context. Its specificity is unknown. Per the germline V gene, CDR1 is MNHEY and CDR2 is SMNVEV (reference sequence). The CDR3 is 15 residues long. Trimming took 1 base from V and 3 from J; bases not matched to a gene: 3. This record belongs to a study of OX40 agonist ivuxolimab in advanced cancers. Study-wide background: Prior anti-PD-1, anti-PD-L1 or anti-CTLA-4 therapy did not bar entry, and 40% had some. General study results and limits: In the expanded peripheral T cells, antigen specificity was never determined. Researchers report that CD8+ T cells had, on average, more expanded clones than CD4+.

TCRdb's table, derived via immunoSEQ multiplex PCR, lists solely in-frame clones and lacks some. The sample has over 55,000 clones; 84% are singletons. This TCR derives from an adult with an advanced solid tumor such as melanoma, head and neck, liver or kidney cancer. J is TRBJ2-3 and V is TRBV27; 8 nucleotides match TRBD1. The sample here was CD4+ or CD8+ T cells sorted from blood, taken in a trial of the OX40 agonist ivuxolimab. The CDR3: CASSLFQGATDTQYF. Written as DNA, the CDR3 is TGTGCCAGCAGTTTATTCCAGGGGGCAACAGATACGCAGTATTTT.